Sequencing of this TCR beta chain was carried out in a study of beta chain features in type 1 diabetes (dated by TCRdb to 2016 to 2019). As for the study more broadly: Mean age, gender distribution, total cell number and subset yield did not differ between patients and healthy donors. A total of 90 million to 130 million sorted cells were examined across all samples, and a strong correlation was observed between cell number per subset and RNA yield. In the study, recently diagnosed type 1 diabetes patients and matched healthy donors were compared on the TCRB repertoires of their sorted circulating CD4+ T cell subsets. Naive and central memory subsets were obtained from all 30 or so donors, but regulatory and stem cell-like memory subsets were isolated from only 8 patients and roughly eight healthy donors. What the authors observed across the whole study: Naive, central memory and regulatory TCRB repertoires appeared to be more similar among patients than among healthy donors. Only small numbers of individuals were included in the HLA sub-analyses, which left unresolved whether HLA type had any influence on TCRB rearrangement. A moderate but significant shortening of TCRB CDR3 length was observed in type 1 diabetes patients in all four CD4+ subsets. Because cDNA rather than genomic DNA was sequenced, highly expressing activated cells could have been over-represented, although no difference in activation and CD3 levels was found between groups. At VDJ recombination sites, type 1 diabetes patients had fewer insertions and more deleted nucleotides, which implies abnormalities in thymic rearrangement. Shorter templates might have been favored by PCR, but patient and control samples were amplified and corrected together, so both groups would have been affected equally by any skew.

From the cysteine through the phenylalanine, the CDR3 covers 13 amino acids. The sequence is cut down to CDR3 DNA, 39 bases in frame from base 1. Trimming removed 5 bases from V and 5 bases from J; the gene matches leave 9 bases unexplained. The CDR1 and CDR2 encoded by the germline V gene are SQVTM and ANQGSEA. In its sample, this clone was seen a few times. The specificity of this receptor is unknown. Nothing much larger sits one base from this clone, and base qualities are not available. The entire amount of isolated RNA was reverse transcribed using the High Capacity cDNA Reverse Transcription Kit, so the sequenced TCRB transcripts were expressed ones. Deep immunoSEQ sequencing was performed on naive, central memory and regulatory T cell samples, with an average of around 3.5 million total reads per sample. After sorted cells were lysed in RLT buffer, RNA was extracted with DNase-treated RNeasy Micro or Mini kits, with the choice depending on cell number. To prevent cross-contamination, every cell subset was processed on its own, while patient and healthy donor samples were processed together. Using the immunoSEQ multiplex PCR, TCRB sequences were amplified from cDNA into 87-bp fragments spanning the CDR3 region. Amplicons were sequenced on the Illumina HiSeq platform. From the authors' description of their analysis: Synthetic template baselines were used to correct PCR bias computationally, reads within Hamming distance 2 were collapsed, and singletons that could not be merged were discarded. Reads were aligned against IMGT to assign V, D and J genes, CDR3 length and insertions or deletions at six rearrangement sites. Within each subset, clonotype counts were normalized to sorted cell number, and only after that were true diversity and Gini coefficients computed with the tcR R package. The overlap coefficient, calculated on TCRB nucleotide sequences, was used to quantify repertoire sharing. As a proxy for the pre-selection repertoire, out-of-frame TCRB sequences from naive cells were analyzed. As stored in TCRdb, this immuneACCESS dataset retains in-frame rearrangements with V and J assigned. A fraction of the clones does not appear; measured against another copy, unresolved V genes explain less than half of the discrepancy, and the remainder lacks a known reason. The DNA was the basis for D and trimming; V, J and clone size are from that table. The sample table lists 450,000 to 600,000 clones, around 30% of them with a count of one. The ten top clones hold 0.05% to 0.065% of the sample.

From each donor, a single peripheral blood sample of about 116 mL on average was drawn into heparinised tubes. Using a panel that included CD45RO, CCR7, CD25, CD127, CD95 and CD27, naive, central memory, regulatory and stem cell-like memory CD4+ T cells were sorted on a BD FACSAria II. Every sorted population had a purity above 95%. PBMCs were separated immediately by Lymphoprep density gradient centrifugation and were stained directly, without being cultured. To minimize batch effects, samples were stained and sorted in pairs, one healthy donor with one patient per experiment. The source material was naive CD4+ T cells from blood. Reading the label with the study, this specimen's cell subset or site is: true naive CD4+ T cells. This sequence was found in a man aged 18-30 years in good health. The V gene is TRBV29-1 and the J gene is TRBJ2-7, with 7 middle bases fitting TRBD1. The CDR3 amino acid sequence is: CSVIGDRAHEQYF. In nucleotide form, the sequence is TGCAGCGTTATCGGTGACAGGGCCCACGAGCAGTACTTC.